The TCR beta chain under discussion was sequenced for a study of cytomegalovirus exposure and HLA in healthy donors. Points from the study as a whole: Reported findings show TCR beta sequences accurately forecast HLA-A and HLA-B alleles in most subjects. Donors belonging to an Asian-associated ancestry cluster reportedly showed fewer N-insertions in productive TCRs than the roughly 670-donor mean, according to what a later analysis found. A few CMV-associated chains were confirmed in vitro to be specific for CMV antigens. Later analysis suggested links between common viral pathogens and several top significant clusters.

This clone was counted between two and nine times. Its matching antigen is unknown. Use of 60 Vbeta and 13 Jbeta primers characterized the PCR. Assay used: immunoSEQ multiplex PCR; TCRdb lists only in-frame clones, some missing. The sample consists of under 150,000 clones, 75% to 90% of them appearing once. V was clipped by 1 base and J by 7 bases, with 22 bases between them. CDR1 and CDR2 from the germline V gene are LGHNA and YSLEER. The CDR3 is made up of 17 amino acids. This sequence joins TRBV4-3 and TRBJ1-2, with D perhaps TRBD1 (6 bases). The sequencing sample was made of PBMCs. The clonotype was recovered from a woman aged 40-49 years in good health and CMV-seronegative. CDR3 sequence: CASSQGGWVAGEGGYTF. CDR3 nucleotide sequence: TGCGCCAGCAGCCAAGGGGGCTGGGTTGCAGGGGAGGGTGGCTACACCTTC.